This TCR beta chain came from a study of blood T cell repertoires in COVID-19. Study as a whole: Material from acute and convalescent COVID-19 was sourced from the United States, Italy and Spain.

Clones were sequenced by immunoSEQ multiplex PCR, and TCRdb holds only the in-frame ones, with some missing. The data hold approximately 220,000 clones, with about 88% observed a single time. J gave up 3 bases and V 0 bases, and 3 bases lay outside the gene matches. CDR3 length equals 16 residues. Per the germline V gene, CDR1 is MRHNA and CDR2 is SNTAGT. Everyone who took part was 18 to 89 years old, and they came from 24 US areas. Cohort allocation depended upon clinical history that participants reported. Input material: PBMCs or T cells enriched from blood (not recorded which). The V and J genes are TRBV6-4 and TRBJ2-1, with TRBD2 matching over 9 bases. The clonotype was recovered from a young woman who had been exposed to COVID-19. The CDR3 here is CASSDSSGGFYNEQFF. The CDR3 DNA follows: TGTGCCAGCAGTGACTCGAGCGGGGGGTTCTACAATGAGCAGTTCTTC.